The TCR beta chain described here comes from a study of vaccination effects on CD4 cells after COVID-19. Per the germline V gene, CDR1 is SGDLS and CDR2 is YYNGEE. There are 14 residues in the CDR3. V was clipped by 4 bases and J by 8 bases, with 15 bases between them. About this clone itself: What it binds is not known.

Isolating CD4+ T cells followed approximately ten days of culture. Infection with SARS-CoV-2 occurred in the person between March and December 2020, and PCR confirmed it. Of the BNT162b2 and mRNA-1273 vaccines, participants received two doses of one or the other. Using immunoSEQ multiplex PCR, the repertoire was profiled, and TCRdb retains in-frame clones only, with some absent. This sample has tens of thousands of clones, with around 76% found just once. The chain combines TRBV9 with TRBJ1-4; possible D gene TRBD1, 6 bases. The sequenced sample was CD4+ T cells from PBMCs cultured without peptide, obtained after COVID-19 vaccination. This TCR was recovered from a human donor who had a prior SARS-CoV-2 infection. Here the CDR3 reads CASSTQGQGEKLFF. As DNA, the CDR3 is TGTGCCAGCAGCACACAGGGCCAGGGGGAAAAACTGTTTTTT.